The next 12 T cell receptor beta chains were all read from a single sample in a study of T cell repertoires in cytomegalovirus infection. One entry per CDR3 protein, called by TCRdb with MiXCR from the reads. The data show just under 500,000 distinct CDR3 sequences, more than 30% seen once. Their antigens remain unidentified. This specimen was cultured PBMCs, taken from culture after CMV antigen stimulation. The receptors derive from a human donor in good health (CMV status not recorded). Some clones in this sample may be carry-over from other donors' samples.

The chain recombines TRBV7-3 with TRBJ2-1, with 13 positions matching TRBD2. The CDR3 runs 15 residues. CDR1 and CDR2 (germline): SGHTA, FQGTGA. The V segment lost 5 bases and the J segment 9 bases; nucleotides outside the gene matches: 7. CDR3 DNA: TGTGCCAGCAGCGGGGGACTAGCGGGACAGGGTGAGCAGTTCTTC. Its translation is CASSGGLAGQGEQFF.

This clonotype was counted a few times. The chain employs TRBV19 and TRBJ1-5, with 7 nucleotides matching TRBD1. The length of the CDR3 is 16 residues. Germline CDR1 LNHDA, CDR2 SQIVND (reference sequence). Trimming removed 0 bases from V and 0 bases from J; junction bases left unmatched: 2. The CDR3 sequence: CASSIDNRGSNQPQHF. For the CDR3, the DNA is TGTGCCAGTAGTATAGATAACAGGGGTAGCAATCAGCCCCAGCATTTT.

This rearrangement joins TRBV28 to TRBJ2-2; a weak D match, TRBD2 (5 bases). Trimming left V 5 bases short and J 4 bases short, with 23 bases between. The CDR3 has 18 residues. The germline CDR1 and CDR2 sequences are MDHEN and SYDVKM. The CDR3 region has the DNA TGTGCCAGCAGTCCACCTGGAGCGGACCTAGTGAGCACCGGGGAGCTGTTTTTT. It specifies CASSPPGADLVSTGELFF.

This chain links TRBV6-2 or TRBV6-3 with TRBJ1-1; D remains ambiguous. This CDR3 is built from 15 residues. Trimming cost V 2 bases and J 4 bases, with 14 bases left between them. From germline, CDR1 is MNHEY and CDR2 SVGEGT. The DNA for the CDR3 is TGTGCCAGCAGTTACGCAGACCCCAGGTTCACTGAAGCTTTCTTT. Its protein product is CASSYADPRFTEAFF.

This clonotype appeared a single time. The chain joins TRBV11-2 to TRBJ2-3, with D uncertain. Germline CDR1 reads SGHAT; CDR2 reads FQNNGV. Trimming removed 0 bases from V and 4 bases from J, with 11 bases in between. The CDR3 loop spans 15 amino acids. CDR3 nucleotide sequence: TGTGCCAGCAGCTTAGATAACGGCTTCCCAGATACGCAGTATTTT. It is translated as CASSLDNGFPDTQYF.

This clonotype was counted many times. The rearrangement uses TRBV10-3 and TRBJ2-2, with TRBD1 matching over 7 bases. Germline V gene lookup returns CDR1 ENHRY and CDR2 SYGVKD. This CDR3 is 16 amino acids long. J gave up 9 bases and V 5 bases, and 15 bases lay outside the gene matches. As DNA, the CDR3 is TGTGCCATCAGTACCCGGACAGGTTCCCTTGCCAGGGAGCTGTTTTTT. It translates to CAISTRTGSLARELFF.

This clonotype was detected only a few times. V is TRBV6-2 or TRBV6-3 and J is TRBJ1-1; D possibly corresponds to TRBD1 (5 bases). Germline V gene data show CDR1 as MNHEY and CDR2 as SVGEGT. V lost 7 bases and J 0 bases, leaving 15 bases between the germline ends. This CDR3 region has 15 residues. The CDR3 bases are TGTGCCAGCAACAAGAGGGGAAGACTGAACACTGAAGCTTTCTTT. Protein: CASNKRGRLNTEAFF.

CDR3: CASSPRTSGMPKYNEQFF. DNA of the CDR3: TGTGCCAGTAGTCCTCGGACTAGCGGGATGCCTAAGTACAATGAGCAGTTCTTC. The chain links TRBV19 to TRBJ2-1; TRBD2 aligns across 12 bases. Germline CDR1 reads LNHDA; CDR2 reads SQIVND (reference sequence). The V segment lost 5 bases and the J segment 4 bases; nucleotides outside the gene matches: 12. The CDR3 contains 18 residues.

This clonotype was observed a handful of times. The chain couples TRBV19 to TRBJ2-7; 14 bases map to TRBD2. This CDR3 contains 16 residues. Germline loops: CDR1 LNHDA, CDR2 SQIVND (reference sequence). With 6 bases clipped from V and 7 bases from J, the junction kept 11 bases outside the gene matches. This CDR3 is CASSKGLAGGLGEQYV. The DNA for the CDR3 is TGTGCCAGTAGCAAAGGACTAGCGGGAGGACTGGGAGAGCAGTACGTC.

The chain has TRBV14 and TRBJ1-2; TRBD1 matches 7 bases. V shed 2 bases, J shed 0 bases, and the junction held 12 bases outside the gene matches. Germline lookup yields CDR1 SGHDN and CDR2 FVKESK. CDR3 length: 18 residues. Here the CDR3 DNA reads TGTGCCAGCAGCCAATACGGGACAGCGCCCTCCACTAACTATGGCTACACCTTC. Translated, it gives CASSQYGTAPSTNYGYTF.

This clonotype has ten or more counts. The chain is built from TRBV7-2 and TRBJ2-4, with a tentative D call TRBD2 (6 bases). V lost 5 bases and J lost 5, with 10 bases in between. This CDR3 has 13 residues. Germline CDR1 reads SGHTA; CDR2 reads FQGNSA. CDR3 loop: CASSLGLENIQYF. CDR3 coding DNA: TGTGCCAGCAGCCTGGGACTCGAAAACATTCAGTACTTC.

This clonotype was recorded a few times. V and J are TRBV28 and TRBJ2-2; D is ambiguous. This CDR3 is 15 amino acids long. V was pared by 6 bases and J by 0 bases, with 11 bases between. Germline V gene data show CDR1 as MDHEN and CDR2 as SYDVKM. For the CDR3, the DNA is TGTGCCAGCAGGAAATATACTGCGAACACCGGGGAGCTGTTTTTT. It is translated as CASRKYTANTGELFF.